The text below deals with one T cell receptor beta chain. Antigen unknown. This specimen belongs to a study of shared clonotypes between healthy human individuals. It was at deep level that the assay was run. Only in-frame clones appear in the TCRdb table, and some are missing; sequencing was by immunoSEQ multiplex PCR. Of 950,000 to 1,100,000 clones in the sample, 75% to 80% are singletons; the top ten hold 0.6% to 0.7%. Study findings and constraints: Rarefaction gave evidence that sorted-subset sequencing remained incomplete despite large depth. It was the non-shared clonotypes that had lower generation probabilities than clonotypes shared by all four donors.

The CDR3 length is 14 residues. V was shortened by 5 bases and J by 3 bases, with 14 bases between the two germline ends. Germline assignment: CDR1 SGHVS and CDR2 FQNEAQ. Nashville, Tennessee was home to all donors, who were Caucasian adults. The V gene is TRBV7-8, the J gene TRBJ2-7, with TRBD2 as a possible D gene (6 bases). The source is a man aged 18 to 30 in good health. Some clones in this sample may be carry-over from other donors' samples. Material for sequencing was memory CD4+ T cells from PBMCs. The subset: CD45RA-negative fraction. The CDR3: CASSPTQAGYEQYF. In DNA form, the CDR3 reads TGTGCCAGCAGCCCGACCCAAGCGGGCTACGAGCAGTACTTC.